Presented here are 9 T cell receptor beta chains from one specimen sequenced in a study of lymphopenia after photon versus proton radiotherapy (dated 2019 in TCRdb). To prepare the library, the immunoSEQ multiplex PCR assay was applied. The source is immuneACCESS, and TCRdb retained only in-frame sequences with V and J called. Part of the clones is not carried over; for the studies checked, unresolved V genes explain less than half of this, and the remainder is unexplained. The table for this sample lists 75,000 to 95,000 clones; around four fifths of them were counted only once. The ten largest make up approximately 1.3% of the sample. The sequences come from peripheral blood, collected from a patient treated with proton-based radiotherapy. These receptors all come from a man aged 55 to 70 with pancreatic cancer.

This sequence joins TRBV4-1 and TRBJ2-3, with 7 bases aligning to TRBD2. Germline lookup yields CDR1 MGHRA and CDR2 YSYEKL. V trimming: 5 bases; J trimming: 1 base; junction bases outside the gene matches: 6. CDR3 length: 15 amino acids. The CDR3: CASSYLAEGTDTQYF. In nucleotides, the CDR3 is TGCGCCAGCAGCTATCTAGCGGAAGGCACAGATACGCAGTATTTT.

The rearrangement links TRBV6-5 to TRBJ1-1, with D tentatively TRBD1 (5 bases). Trimming cost V 6 bases and J 2 bases, with 16 bases left between them. The length of the CDR3 is 15 residues. Germline CDR1 MNHEY, CDR2 SVGAGI. CDR3: CASSRTVRGNTEAFF. The CDR3 region has the DNA TGTGCCAGCAGCCGTACAGTAAGGGGCAACACTGAAGCTTTCTTT.

This chain joins TRBV6-5 and TRBJ2-7, with 8 bases fitting TRBD1. The CDR3 is 14 residues long. Germline trimming cut 7 bases from V and 3 bases from J; bases unmatched to any gene: 8. Germline assignment: CDR1 MNHEY and CDR2 SVGAGI. In DNA, the CDR3 is TGTGCCAGCAATGGACAGGGATTTCGCTACGAGCAGTACTTC. It encodes CASNGQGFRYEQYF.

The V and J genes are TRBV21-1 and TRBJ2-1; the D call in the table, TRBD2, was not verified against the DNA. TRBV21-1 is classified as a pseudogene. The CDR3 loop spans 12 amino acids. CDR3 sequence reads: CASSTYSVIGFF. Here the CDR3 DNA reads TGTGCCAGCAGCACATATTCGGTCATTGGGTTCTTC.

This clone was counted only a few times. The rearrangement uses TRBV6-5 and TRBJ1-2, with no clear D. Per germline, CDR1 MNHEY and CDR2 SVGAGI. The CDR3 has 13 residues. Trimming took 5 bases from V and 4 from J, leaving 11 bases between them. The CDR3 DNA sequence: TGTGCCAGCAGTCTCACCGATTCCTATGGCTACACCTTC. It is translated as CASSLTDSYGYTF.

The rearrangement links TRBV7-8 to TRBJ1-2, with D perhaps TRBD1 (5 bases). The CDR3 is 12 residues long. V was clipped by 3 bases and J by 6 bases, with 8 bases between them. CDR1 is SGHVS, CDR2 FQNEAQ, per germline. In DNA form, the CDR3 reads TGTGCCAGCAGCTTTGGGGGGGATGGCTACACCTTC. Protein: CASSFGGDGYTF.

This clone has just a few counts. The chain carries TRBV27 and TRBJ2-7; 7 bases map to TRBD1. V lost 4 bases to trimming and J lost 3 bases; unmatched junction nucleotides: 9. Germline V gene data show CDR1 as MNHEY and CDR2 as SMNVEV (reference sequence). The CDR3 covers 15 residues. As DNA, the CDR3 is TGTGCCAGCAGTTCCCTGACAGGGAGATACTACGAGCAGTACTTC. This sequence encodes CASSSLTGRYYEQYF.

With regard to this clone: A read error may produce the germline difference seen at one junction end. V gene TRBV11-3 combines with J gene TRBJ2-7, with TRBD2 identical over 12 bases. In germline, CDR1 is SGHNT, CDR2 YENEEA. The CDR3 contains 14 residues. Here the CDR3 reads CASSSRGLAGLQHF. The DNA for the CDR3 is TGTGCCAGCAGCAGCCGAGGACTAGCGGGACTCCAACACTTC.

The rearrangement joins TRBV5-8 to TRBJ2-2; D unresolved. Looked up from germline, CDR1 is SGHTS and CDR2 is YDEGEE. There are 12 residues in the CDR3. Trimming removed 6 bases at V and 2 bases at J, with 5 bases between. CDR3 DNA sequence: TGTGCCAGCAACGGAAACACCGGGGAGCTGTTTTTT. It encodes CASNGNTGELFF.